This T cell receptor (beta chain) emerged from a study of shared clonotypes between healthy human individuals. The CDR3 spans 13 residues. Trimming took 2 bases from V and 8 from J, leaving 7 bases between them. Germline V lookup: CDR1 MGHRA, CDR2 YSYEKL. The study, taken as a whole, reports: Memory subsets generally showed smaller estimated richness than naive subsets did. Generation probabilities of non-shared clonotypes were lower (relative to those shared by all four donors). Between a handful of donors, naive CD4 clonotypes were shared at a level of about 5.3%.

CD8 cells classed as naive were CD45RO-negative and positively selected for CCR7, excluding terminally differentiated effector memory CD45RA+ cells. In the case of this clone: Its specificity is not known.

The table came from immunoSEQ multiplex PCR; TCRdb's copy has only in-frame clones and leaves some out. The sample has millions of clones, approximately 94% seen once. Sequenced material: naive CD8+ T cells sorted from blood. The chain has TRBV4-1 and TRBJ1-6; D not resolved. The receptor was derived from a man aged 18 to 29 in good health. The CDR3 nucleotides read TGCGCCAGCAGCCAACCGGGCGATTCACCCCTCCACTTT. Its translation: CASSQPGDSPLHF.